Shown below are 10 T cell receptor beta chains from a single sample sequenced in a study of chemoradiotherapy in HPV16-positive cancers. TCRdb keeps only in-frame clones here, not all; method: immunoSEQ multiplex PCR. The table has about 30,000 clones, roughly 84% seen once. The source material was blood, sampled from a patient who underwent chemoradiotherapy. These receptors were collected from a human donor with HPV-associated anogenital cancer.

The genes are TRBV9 and TRBJ1-3, with 7 bases lining up with TRBD1. This CDR3 has 15 residues. V shed 3 bases and J 1 base; nucleotides not matched to a gene: 4. Germline V CDR1 and CDR2: SGDLS, YYNGEE. The CDR3 is CASSAYRGSGNTIYF. CDR3 sequence (DNA): TGTGCCAGCAGCGCCTACAGGGGTTCTGGAAACACCATATATTTT.

This rearrangement joins TRBV19 to TRBJ2-2; TRBD1 matches at 12 bases. CDR3 length: 15 amino acids. V trimming: 3 bases; J trimming: 7 bases; junction bases outside the gene matches: 3. Germline-derived CDR1 and CDR2 are LNHDA and SQIVND (reference sequence). CDR3 DNA: TGTGCCAGTAGTATGGGACAGGGGGCGGGCGGGGAGCTGTTTTTT. This gives the protein CASSMGQGAGGELFF.

Turning to this clone: Other DNA sequences in this specimen translate into the identical CDR3. V is TRBV18 and J is TRBJ2-2, with a possible D match to TRBD1 (5 bases). There are 14 residues in the CDR3. Looked up from germline, CDR1 is KGHSH and CDR2 is LQKENI. Trimming cost V 3 bases and J 2 bases, with 7 bases left between them. CDR3 residues: CASSPDRNTGELFF. CDR3 coding DNA: TGTGCCAGCTCACCCGACAGAAACACCGGGGAGCTGTTTTTT.

This chain connects TRBV9 to TRBJ2-2; D remains unclear. This CDR3 has 16 amino acids. V was clipped by 5 bases and J by 3 bases, with 17 bases between them. Germline values: CDR1 SGDLS, CDR2 YYNGEE. DNA for the CDR3: TGTGCCAGCAGTGTTATGACCGCCGTGGACACCGGGGAGCTGTTTTTT. The encoded protein is CASSVMTAVDTGELFF.

This clone is a singleton in its sample. The CDR3 protein is CAWSVSSRGTDTQYF. For the CDR3, the DNA is TGTGCCTGGAGTGTATCATCGAGGGGCACAGATACGCAGTATTTT. The gene calls are TRBV30 and TRBJ2-3; perhaps TRBD2 as D (5 bases). The CDR3 consists of 15 residues. CDR1 and CDR2 from the germline V gene are GTSNPN and SVGIG (reference sequence). V lost 0 bases and J 1 base, leaving 11 bases between the germline ends.

This chain links TRBV6-4 with TRBJ2-4; D possibly corresponds to TRBD2 (5 bases). V was trimmed by 3 bases and J by 7 bases, leaving 10 bases between them. The CDR3 runs to 13 residues. Germline CDR1 and CDR2: MRHNA and SNTAGT. CDR3 in DNA: TGTGCCAGCAGTGAATCGGGCGGGAACATTCAGTACTTC. Its translation is CASSESGGNIQYF.

The CDR3 coding sequence is TGTGCCAGCAGCCCCTGGACAGGGGGGGGCACTGAAGCTTTCTTT. It yields the protein CASSPWTGGGTEAFF. The chain uses TRBV7-9 and TRBJ1-1, with 10 nucleotides matching TRBD1. Germline CDR1 is SEHNR and CDR2 is FQNEAQ (reference sequence). The CDR3 has 15 residues. V lost 5 bases and J lost 4; bases outside the gene matches: 7.

The gene calls are TRBV5-1 and TRBJ2-5; TRBD2 matches 11 bases. The CDR3 is 17 amino acids. Germline values: CDR1 SGHRS, CDR2 YFSETQ. The ends lost 4 bases at V and 2 bases at J; junction bases unmatched: 10. The CDR3 DNA is TGCGCCAGCAGCCCCCAGACTAGCGGGGTTAATCAAGAGACCCAGTACTTC. Its translation is CASSPQTSGVNQETQYF.

In this sample, this clone turned up once. V usage is TRBV6-1 and J usage is TRBJ1-5; TRBD1 is a possible D gene (5 bases). Trimming removed 4 bases from V and 4 bases from J, with 8 bases in between. The CDR3 covers 13 residues. Germline lookup yields CDR1 MNHNS and CDR2 SASEGT. CDR3 residues: CASSGGRNQPQHF. The CDR3 nucleotides are TGTGCCAGCAGTGGGGGACGGAATCAGCCCCAGCATTTT.

The genes are TRBV30 and TRBJ2-3, with 8 bases aligning to TRBD2. CDR1 and CDR2 from the germline V gene are GTSNPN and SVGIG (reference sequence). The CDR3 loop spans 15 amino acids. With 4 bases clipped from V and 5 bases from J, the junction kept 11 bases outside the gene matches. The CDR3: CAWNQKSGGRDTQYF. The CDR3 nucleotides are TGTGCCTGGAACCAAAAAAGCGGGGGTAGAGATACGCAGTATTTT.